This entry features one TCR beta chain sequence. The data were taken from a study of T-cell reconstitution after alpha-beta-depleted transplantation in children. Library preparation (for TCRbeta) was performed with unique molecular identifiers. TCRdb reanalysed the PCR reads using MiXCR and keeps one entry per CDR3 protein. The sample lists about 500,000 distinct CDR3 sequences; around a third were seen once. The CDR3 consists of 17 residues. The trim removed 4 bases at V and 5 bases at J, leaving 14 bases unmatched. CDR1 and CDR2 from the germline V gene are SQVTM and ANQGSEA. Material: PBMCs from the stem cell graft donor, obtained from the stem cell graft. The sequence derives from a human donor who donated a stem cell graft to a child with aplastic anemia. This chain connects TRBV29-1 to TRBJ1-5; TRBD1 matches 10 bases. The CDR3 is CSVGDRGQAYIHQPQHF. The CDR3 nucleotides read TGCAGCGTTGGCGACAGGGGGCAAGCGTATATCCATCAGCCCCAGCATTTT.